A selection of T cell receptor beta chains follows, all from one sample in a study of shared clonotypes between healthy human individuals. Sequencing used immunoSEQ multiplex PCR; TCRdb keeps in-frame clones, though not all of them. The table shows millions of clones, with roughly 94% occurring only once. Source material: naive CD4+ T cells sorted from blood. Receptor source: a young man in good health. Each CDR3 is given with its conserved first and last residue. The D gene is left open where the match is weak. Clone sizes are given selectively: once, few, many, or a class where the clone is expanded.

size: .; D: TRBD2; V: TRBV4-3; J: TRBJ2-1; DNA: TGCGCCAGCAGCCAGGATTACAGAGGGACTAGCGTCTACAATGAGCAGTTCTTC; CDR3: CASSQDYRGTSVYNEQFF
size: .; D: .; V: TRBV7-9; J: TRBJ2-2; DNA: TGTGCCAGCAGCCTTGTCACCGGGGAGCTGTTTTTT; CDR3: CASSLVTGELFF
size: .; D: .; V: TRBV7-9; J: TRBJ2-7; DNA: TGTGCCAGCAGCTTTTTCCTCCGGCCCTACGAGCAGTACTTC; CDR3: CASSFFLRPYEQYF
size: .; D: TRBD2; V: TRBV7-2; J: TRBJ2-1; DNA: TGTGCCAGCAGCTCCAAAACTATAGCGGGAGTGTCCTACAATGAGCAGTTCTTC; CDR3: CASSSKTIAGVSYNEQFF
size: .; D: .; V: TRBV7-9; J: TRBJ2-4; DNA: TGTGCCAGCAGCTCGGATAGGCTCGAAAACATTCAGTACTTC; CDR3: CASSSDRLENIQYF
size: once; D: .; V: TRBV30; J: TRBJ2-7; DNA: TGTGCCTGGACCTATCGCCAGGGATCCGAGCAGTACTTC; CDR3: CAWTYRQGSEQYF
size: .; D: .; V: TRBV12-1; J: TRBJ1-4; DNA: TGTGCCAGCAGCTTTGATCGTCCCCCGAGGGGAAAACTGTTTTTT; CDR3: CASSFDRPPRGKLFF
size: .; D: TRBD2; V: TRBV5-1; J: TRBJ2-3; DNA: TGCGCCAGCAGCTGGGGACTAGCGGGAGAGAGAGATACGCAGTATTTT; CDR3: CASSWGLAGERDTQYF
size: .; D: .; V: TRBV2; J: TRBJ1-2; DNA: TGTGCCAGCAGCCCGGACAGTGGCTATGGCTACACCTTC; CDR3: CASSPDSGYGYTF
size: .; D: .; V: TRBV6-6; J: TRBJ1-3; DNA: TGTGCCAGCAGTTACGCTCGACAGGTCGGCGGAAACACCATATATTTT; CDR3: CASSYARQVGGNTIYF
size: .; D: TRBD1; V: TRBV2; J: TRBJ2-3; DNA: TGTGCCAGCAGTTCGGACAGGGTAGCTTCAGATACGCAGTATTTT; CDR3: CASSSDRVASDTQYF
size: .; D: TRBD1; V: TRBV30; J: TRBJ2-7; DNA: TGTGCCTGGAGTGTACAGGGGGACGAGCAGTACTTC; CDR3: CAWSVQGDEQYF
size: .; D: TRBD1; V: TRBV7-2; J: TRBJ2-7; DNA: TGTGCCAGCAGCTTAGGACAGGGGGTCTCCTACGAGCAGTACTTC; CDR3: CASSLGQGVSYEQYF
size: once; D: TRBD2; V: TRBV9; J: TRBJ2-3; DNA: TGTGCCAGCAGCGCCCGGGAGGAGAGCGATACGCAGTATTTT; CDR3: CASSAREESDTQYF
size: .; D: .; V: TRBV6-5; J: TRBJ1-2; DNA: TGTGCCAGCACCGACGGAGGGGGCTATGGCTACACCTTC; CDR3: CASTDGGGYGYTF
size: .; D: .; V: TRBV18; J: TRBJ2-2; DNA: TGTGCCAGCTCCGCCTTGGAGGACGGGGAGCTGTTTTTT; CDR3: CASSALEDGELFF